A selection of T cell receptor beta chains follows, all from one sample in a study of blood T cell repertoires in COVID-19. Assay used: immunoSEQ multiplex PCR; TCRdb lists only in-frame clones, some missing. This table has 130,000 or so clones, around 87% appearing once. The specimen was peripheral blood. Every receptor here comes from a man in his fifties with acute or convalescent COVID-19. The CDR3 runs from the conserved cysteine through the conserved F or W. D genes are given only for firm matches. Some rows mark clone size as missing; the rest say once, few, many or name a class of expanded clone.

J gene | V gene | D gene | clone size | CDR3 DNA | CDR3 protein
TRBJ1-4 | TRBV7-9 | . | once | TGTGCCAGCAGCTTAGGTGGGGGCGCAGGCGAAAAACTGTTTTTT | CASSLGGGAGEKLFF
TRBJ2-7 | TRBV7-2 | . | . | TGTGCCAGCAGCTTAGAGCGCTCCAGCTACGAGCAGTACTTC | CASSLERSSYEQYF
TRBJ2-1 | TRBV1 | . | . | . | CTSSQEVAGGSPNGEQFF
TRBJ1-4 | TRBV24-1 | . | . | TGTGCCACCAGTGATTTGCCCGGGGGAAAACTGTTTTTT | CATSDLPGGKLFF
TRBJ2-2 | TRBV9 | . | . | TGTGCCAGCAGCCCTCGACCTGGCGGTGCGAACACCGGGGAGCTGTTTTTT | CASSPRPGGANTGELFF
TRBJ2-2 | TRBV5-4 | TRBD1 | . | TGTGCCAGCAGCTTGGGACAGGGCGCCGGGGAGCTGTTTTTT | CASSLGQGAGELFF
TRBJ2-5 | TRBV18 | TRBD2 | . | TGTGCCAGCTCACCGGGGACTAGCGGGATGGGAGAGACCCAGTACTTC | CASSPGTSGMGETQYF
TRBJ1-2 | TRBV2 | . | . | TGTGCCAGCAGTGTTCGAGGGGGGGACTACTATGGCTACACCTTC | CASSVRGGDYYGYTF
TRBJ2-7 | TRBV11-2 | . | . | TGTGCCAGCAGTAGGGTCGGGGCCTACGAGCAGTACTTC | CASSRVGAYEQYF
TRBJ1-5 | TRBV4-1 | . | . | TGCGCCAGCAGCCAAGAGTGGGGGGAGCGGCAGCCCCAGCATTTT | CASSQEWGERQPQHF
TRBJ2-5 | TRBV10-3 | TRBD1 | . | TGTGCCATCAAACAGGGGCAGGGGGAGACCCAGTACTTC | CAIKQGQGETQYF
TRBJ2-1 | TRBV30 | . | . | TGTGCCTGGAATCGAAGGGACTTTTACAATGAGCAGTTCTTC | CAWNRRDFYNEQFF
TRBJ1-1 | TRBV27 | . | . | TGTGCCAGCAGTTTATCGGGGGGGGCGCCGAACACTGAAGCTTTCTTT | CASSLSGGAPNTEAFF
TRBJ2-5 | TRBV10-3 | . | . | TGTGCCATCAGTGAGTCCCGACTAGGGGGGGGAGAGACCCAGTACTTC | CAISESRLGGGETQYF
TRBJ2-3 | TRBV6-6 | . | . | TGTGCCAGCAATACTATAGCAGATACGCAGTATTTT | CASNTIADTQYF
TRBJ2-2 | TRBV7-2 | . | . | TGTGCCAGCAGCCGCAGATCCGGACTACCCGGGGAGCTGTTTTTT | CASSRRSGLPGELFF
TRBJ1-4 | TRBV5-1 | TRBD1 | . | TGCGCCAGCAGCTTGGATGGGACAGGGACTCGGGTGTTTTTT | CASSLDGTGTRVFF
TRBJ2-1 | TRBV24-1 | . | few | TGTGCCACCAGTGATGGAAGACTGAGCTCCTACAATGAGCAGTTCTTC | CATSDGRLSSYNEQFF
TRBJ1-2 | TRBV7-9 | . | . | TGTGCCAGCAGCTCCTTCCGGTCTGACTATGGCTACACCTTC | CASSSFRSDYGYTF
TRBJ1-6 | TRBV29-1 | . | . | TGCAGCGTTGAAAAGCGTTGGTCACCCCTCCACTTT | CSVEKRWSPLHF
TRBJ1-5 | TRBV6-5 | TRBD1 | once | TGTGCCAGCAGTCGCGGGACAGGGGGCAATCAGCCCCAGCATTTT | CASSRGTGGNQPQHF
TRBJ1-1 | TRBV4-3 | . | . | TGCGCCAGCAGCTCCGGCGGCGGGAACACTGAAGCTTTCTTT | CASSSGGGNTEAFF
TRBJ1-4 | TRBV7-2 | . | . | TGTGCCAGCAGCTTAGGGGCAGCAACTAATGAAAAACTGTTTTTT | CASSLGAATNEKLFF
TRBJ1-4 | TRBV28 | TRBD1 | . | TGTGCCAGCAGTTTACTTCAGGGGGCGTATGAAAAACTGTTTTTT | CASSLLQGAYEKLFF
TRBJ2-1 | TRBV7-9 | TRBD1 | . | TGTGCCAGCAGCTTCGGACAGGGCGGACGGGATGAGCAGTTCTTC | CASSFGQGGRDEQFF
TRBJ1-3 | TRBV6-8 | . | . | TGTGCCAGTCCGACGACCCCCGGGGGGGACCTCATGAACTCCTCTGGAAACACCATATATTTT | CASPTTPGGDLMNSSGNTIYF
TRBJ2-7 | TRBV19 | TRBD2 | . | TGTGCCAGTACTAGCGGGAAATCCTACGAGCAGTACTTC | CASTSGKSYEQYF
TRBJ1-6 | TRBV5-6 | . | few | TGTGCCAGCAGCCGGGACACCCTTAATTCACCCCTCCACTTT | CASSRDTLNSPLHF
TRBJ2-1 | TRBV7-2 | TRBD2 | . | TGTGCCAGCAGCCCTTACCCGGGACTAGCGGGAGAATACAATGAGCAGTTCTTC | CASSPYPGLAGEYNEQFF
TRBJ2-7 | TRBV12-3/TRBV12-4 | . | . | TGTGCCAGCAGGAGAGACTACGAGCAGTACTTC | CASRRDYEQYF
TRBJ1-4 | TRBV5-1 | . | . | TGCGCCAGCAGCTTAATCCCCAGGGCAACTAATGAAAAACTGTTTTTT | CASSLIPRATNEKLFF
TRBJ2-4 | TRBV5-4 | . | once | TGTGCCAGCAGCTGGGGGCAGTTGGGGTCTGCGAACATTCAGTACTTC | CASSWGQLGSANIQYF
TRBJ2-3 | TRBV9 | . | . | TGTGCCAGCAGCGTAGCTACCCTAGCCGAACCCACAGATACGCAGTATTTT | CASSVATLAEPTDTQYF
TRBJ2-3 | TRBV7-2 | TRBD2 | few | TGTGCCAGCAGCCCCATGTACCTAGCGGGAGTCAGGGATACGCAGTATTTT | CASSPMYLAGVRDTQYF
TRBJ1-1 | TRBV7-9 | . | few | TGTGCCAGCAGCTTAGGGACAGCCATGAACACTGAAGCTTTCTTT | CASSLGTAMNTEAFF
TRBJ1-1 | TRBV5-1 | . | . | TGCGCCAGCAGCTTAGAAAGACAGGCGATATCCACTGAAGCTTTCTTT | CASSLERQAISTEAFF
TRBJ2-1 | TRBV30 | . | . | TGTGCCTGGAGGGGCAACAATGAGCAGTTCTTC | CAWRGNNEQFF
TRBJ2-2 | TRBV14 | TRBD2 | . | TGTGCCAGCAGCCAAAGGACTAGCGGACACACCGGGGAGCTGTTTTTT | CASSQRTSGHTGELFF
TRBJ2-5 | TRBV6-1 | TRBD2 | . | TGTGCCAGCAGTGACGGACTAGCGGCTTCATTTCAAGAGACCCAGTACTTC | CASSDGLAASFQETQYF
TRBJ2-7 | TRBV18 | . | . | TGTGCCAGCTCACGGGCCGGCGCCTACGAGCAGTACTTC | CASSRAGAYEQYF
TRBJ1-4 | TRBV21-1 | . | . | TGTGCCAGCAGCATTTCTCAGGGGGCGCAGGAAAAACTGTTTTTT | CASSISQGAQEKLFF
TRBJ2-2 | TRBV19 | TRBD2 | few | TGTGCCAGCTCTAGCGGTACGAACACCGGGGAGCTGTTTTTT | CASSSGTNTGELFF
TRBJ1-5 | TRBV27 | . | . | TGTGCCAGCAGTTTAGGGGCCGGACGGAATCAGCCCCAGCATTTT | CASSLGAGRNQPQHF
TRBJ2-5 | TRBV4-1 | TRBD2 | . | TGCGCCAGCAGCCCTAGCGGGGGGCCCCAAGAGACCCAGTACTTC | CASSPSGGPQETQYF
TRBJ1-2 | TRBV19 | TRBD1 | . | TGTGCCAGTAGTAAGGCCCGGGGACAGGGGGACTATGGCTACACCTTC | CASSKARGQGDYGYTF
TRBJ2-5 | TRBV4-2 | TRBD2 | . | TGTGCCAGCAGCCAAGATGGTCTAGCGGGGCCTCCGGAGACCCAGTACTTC | CASSQDGLAGPPETQYF
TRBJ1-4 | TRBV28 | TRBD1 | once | TGTGCCAGTTTCCCCGGCAGGGGGAATGAAAAACTGTTTTTT | CASFPGRGNEKLFF
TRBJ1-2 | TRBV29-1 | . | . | TGCAGCGTCCTCCGACAGTATGGCTACACCTTC | CSVLRQYGYTF